This T cell receptor beta chain was recovered during a study of regulatory T cells in long-lasting Graves disease. As to time point: newly diagnosed GD, antithyroid drugs for less than 3 months. Researchers made the TCR library from RNA that was extracted from PBMCs. The V gene lost 8 bases and the J gene lost 2 bases, with 15 bases spanning the gap. Germline V gives CDR1 MNHNS, CDR2 SASEGT. The CDR3 contains 15 residues. Both iRepertoire HTBI primers and Arm-PCR of CDR3 regions were used to build the TCR beta libraries. One entry per CDR3 protein, called by TCRdb with MiXCR from the multiplex PCR reads. The table lists 400,000 to 500,000 distinct CDR3 sequences, 12% to 15% of them singletons, with 17% in the top ten. Study-wide findings and caveats: Shared public clonotypes totalled some 2,500 in persistent patients, compared with approximately 970 in new patients.

In this sample, this clonotype turned up many times. Its antigen is not identified. These data were also filed under a second study, of T cells in Graves' hyperthyroidism and ophthalmopathy. From that second work: Stable hyperthyroidism was told apart from ophthalmopathy by a model built on 13 V-J features.

The receptor's source is a woman aged 45-65 years with Graves disease. The V call is TRBV6-1, the J call TRBJ2-2, with D possibly being TRBD1 (5 bases). The sequencing used peripheral blood mononuclear cells (PBMCs), collected at new diagnosis, from a patient treated with antithyroid drugs. CDR3 sequence reads: CASLTGRRNTGELFF. CDR3 DNA sequence: TGTGCCAGCCTAACAGGTCGGAGAAACACCGGGGAGCTGTTTTTT.